This T cell receptor beta chain was obtained from a study of blood T cell repertoires in COVID-19. The wider study: COVID-19 samples, acute and convalescent, were from the United States, Italy and Spain. In each case, the material was cDNA or gDNA derived from T cells, B-cell-depleted T cells, or PBMCs.

Per the original data handling: Reference gene primer amplification in the assay estimated nucleated cell counts. The assay was immunoSEQ multiplex PCR, and TCRdb's table has in-frame clones only and misses some. For V, J and clone size, that table is used; D and trimming come from the DNA. The table records under 200,000 clones, over 75% of them present only once. The V gene end was trimmed by 4 bases and the J gene end by 4 bases; junction bases not matched to a gene: 5. This CDR3 has 14 residues. Germline CDR1 LGHDT, CDR2 YNNKEL (reference sequence). This TCR derives from a man in his fifties or sixties with acute or convalescent COVID-19. Sequencing used peripheral blood. The rearrangement uses TRBV3-1 (or the pseudogene TRBV3-2) and TRBJ1-2, with 8 nucleotides matching TRBD1. The CDR3 bases are TGTGCCAGCAGCCCGGGACAGGCGGTCTATGGCTACACCTTC. The encoded protein is CASSPGQAVYGYTF.